A selection of T cell receptor beta chains follows, all from one sample in a study of cytomegalovirus exposure and HLA in healthy donors. The table came from immunoSEQ multiplex PCR; TCRdb's copy has only in-frame clones and leaves some out. The table has roughly 140,000 clones, around 84% seen once; the top ten hold more than 2%. The sequenced sample consisted of PBMCs. The receptors were sampled from a boy between 2 and 10 years old in good health and CMV-seronegative. Both conserved end residues are trimmed from each CDR3.

CDR3aa | v_gene
ASSPGTGKETQY | TRBV7-3
ASSLGRGNTEAF | TRBV18
ASSPRDRYNEQF | TRBV19
ASSLRFGGNQPQH | TRBV5-6
ASSVRTGTGVGNTIY | TRBV9
ASSDIAGQKDGYT | TRBV6-1
ASGWVGGEQY | TRBV7-6
ASSQDKRGGRGWCEQF | TRBV4-3
ASSAQLELSPLH | TRBV9
ASGLVPSGGIVLKPQH | TRBV12-5
ASSPGDRDYYGYT | TRBV5-6
ASSSGQGYT | TRBV7-9
ASKNPLNQETQY | TRBV28
ASSLQRVNNEQF | TRBV27
ASSQGQGGYGYT | TRBV4-3
ASSFVAGAVDTQY | TRBV6-5
ASRDRGTNEKLF | TRBV2
AWSDSSNQPQH | TRBV30
AWGIAVTYEQY | TRBV30
ASSSQGMNTEAF | TRBV18
SARENEQF | TRBV20-1
ASQRTGNTGELF | TRBV28
ASSFIEGPGDYGYT | TRBV5-6
ASSTGPESPLH | TRBV5-1
ASSFSRGNQPQH | TRBV7-8
ASSLDTQETQY | TRBV2
ASSLDNGGEQY | TRBV7-6
ASGRQGVHNEQF | TRBV30